Presented here are 27 T cell receptor beta chains from one specimen sequenced in a study of patients and donors after allogeneic stem cell transplantation (dated by TCRdb to 2020 to 2022). To prepare the library, RT-PCR was applied. The sequencing machine was a NextSeq 550. TCRdb passed the public sequencing reads through fastp at Q25 and MiXCR, retaining productive beta sequences. Each CDR3 protein appears once, grouped with its most common genes and DNA. Across this sample there are 57,000 or so distinct CDR3 sequences, with about 14% seen only once. The ten largest clonotypes hold around 33% of the sample. The sequenced sample was blood, either unsorted or a sorted T cell fraction (not recorded which). The receptors come from a human donor who was either an allogeneic HSCT recipient or a stem cell or donor lymphocyte infusion donor (not recorded which). It is not recorded whose cells these are; they may come from a transplant donor.

This clonotype was observed a few times. The chain recombines TRBV25-1 with TRBJ2-1; no definite D call. The CDR3 runs to 15 residues. Germline CDR1 and CDR2: MGHDK and SYGVNS. V lost 7 bases to trimming and J lost 8 bases, with 21 bases between them. The CDR3 loop reads CASKFETLDRDEQFF. CDR3 coding DNA: TGTGCCAGCAAATTCGAAACGCTCGACCGCGATGAGCAGTTCTTC.

This clonotype came up a few times. The chain employs TRBV6-4 and TRBJ2-1; TRBD1 is a possible D gene (5 bases). The germline gives CDR1 MRHNA, CDR2 SNTAGT. CDR3 length: 15 residues. V lost 0 bases to trimming and J lost 4 bases, with 10 bases between them. Here the CDR3 DNA reads TGTGCCAGCAGTGACTCAGGGGCTTCATACAATGAGCAGTTCTTC. Amino acids: CASSDSGASYNEQFF.

The sample holds a few counts of this clonotype. The chain couples TRBV20-1 to TRBJ2-7, with 8 bases lining up with TRBD2. The CDR3 covers 14 residues. Germline values: CDR1 DFQATT, CDR2 SNEGSKA (reference sequence). V was clipped by 3 bases and J by 7 bases; unmatched bases: 11. CDR3 in amino acids: CSASRREGTPEQYF. The CDR3 coding sequence is TGCAGTGCTAGTCGACGGGAGGGGACCCCAGAGCAGTACTTC.

This clonotype appeared many times. DNA of the CDR3: TGTGCCAGCAGCGAGTCGGGACTAGCGTACAATGAGCAGTTCTTC. Protein: CASSESGLAYNEQFF. This sequence joins TRBV7-2 and TRBJ2-1; 10 nucleotides align to TRBD2. CDR1 is SGHTA and CDR2 is FQGNSA in the germline V gene. The junction had 5 bases not matched to a gene; V was cut back by 5 bases and J by 4 bases. The CDR3 spans 15 residues.

The chain joins TRBV4-2 to TRBJ2-7, with 8 bases aligning to TRBD2. This CDR3 contains 14 residues. Germline CDR1 reads LGHNA; CDR2 reads YNFKEQ. V was clipped by 5 bases and J by 0 bases; unmatched bases: 3. In nucleotides, the CDR3 is TGTGCCAGCAGCAACCTAGCGGGCTCCTACGAGCAGTACTTC. It codes for CASSNLAGSYEQYF.

V gene TRBV11-3 combines with J gene TRBJ2-5; no definite D call. The CDR3 runs 14 residues. V was pared by 4 bases and J by 4 bases, with 13 bases between. CDR1 is SGHNT, CDR2 YENEEA, per germline. The CDR3 spells CASSSRASRETQYF. CDR3 DNA sequence: TGTGCCAGCAGCTCCCGGGCTTCCCGAGAGACCCAGTACTTC. The full variable domain, its missing parts supplied by reference TRBV11-3 and TRBJ2-5, is EAGVVQSPRYKIIEKKQPVAFWCNPISGHNTLYWYLQNLGQGPELLIRYENEEAVDDSQLPKDRFSAERLKGVDSTLKIQPAELGDSAVYLCASSSRASRETQYFGPGTRLLVL.

The chain recombines TRBV5-1 with TRBJ1-4; the match to TRBD1 covers 8 bases. Germline V lookup: CDR1 SGHRS, CDR2 YFSETQ. This CDR3 contains 15 residues. V lost 5 bases and J lost 5; bases outside the gene matches: 8. The CDR3 DNA sequence: TGCGCCAGCAGTTCTACCCGGGACAGGAATGAAAAACTGTTTTTT. This encodes CASSSTRDRNEKLFF.

The V gene is TRBV20-1, the J gene TRBJ2-1; 7 positions agree with TRBD1. The CDR3 has 12 residues. Looked up from germline, CDR1 is DFQATT and CDR2 is SNEGSKA (reference sequence). V dropped 7 bases and J dropped 7; count of bases not matched to a gene: 7. The CDR3 sequence: CSGMGQLNEQFF. For the CDR3, the DNA is TGCAGTGGTATGGGACAGCTTAATGAGCAGTTCTTC.

In its sample, this clonotype was seen once. CDR3 protein: CASSLWATLGLTYPAEAFF. In nucleotides, the CDR3 is TGTGCCAGCAGCCTTTGGGCGACTCTCGGCCTGACTTACCCCGCTGAAGCTTTCTTT. The genes are TRBV7-2 and TRBJ1-1, with D uncertain. This CDR3 region has 19 residues. Looked up from germline, CDR1 is SGHTA and CDR2 is FQGNSA. Between the trimmed V and J ends, which lost 5 bases and 6 bases, there was a span of 31 bases.

J is TRBJ2-5 and V is TRBV27; D is undetermined. The CDR3 loop spans 10 amino acids. Germline V CDR1 and CDR2: MNHEY, SMNVEV (reference sequence). V shed 8 bases and J shed 3 bases, with 4 bases lying between them. In DNA, the CDR3 is TGTGCCAGCGGAGAAGAGACCCAGTACTTC. Encoded protein: CASGEETQYF.

This clonotype appeared many times. The chain's CDR3 is CASSLGGGYGYTF. Here the CDR3 DNA reads TGTGCCAGCAGTCTAGGGGGTGGCTATGGCTACACCTTC. This rearrangement joins TRBV27 to TRBJ1-2; a weak D match, TRBD1 (6 bases). Germline V gene lookup returns CDR1 MNHEY and CDR2 SMNVEV (reference sequence). V was trimmed by 5 bases and J by 4 bases, leaving 11 bases between them. The CDR3 has 13 residues.

Only a few counts were recorded for this clonotype. The rearrangement joins TRBV10-3 to TRBJ2-1, with D possibly matching TRBD2 (5 bases). In germline, CDR1 is ENHRY, CDR2 SYGVKD. This CDR3 comprises 15 residues. V lost 6 bases and J 0 bases, leaving 12 bases between the germline ends. Written as DNA, the CDR3 is TGTGCCATCAGCGAGCAAGGGAGCTCCTACAATGAGCAGTTCTTC. It codes for CAISEQGSSYNEQFF.

The V and J genes are TRBV20-1 and TRBJ2-3; 11 nucleotides match TRBD2. This CDR3 comprises 18 residues. V shed 2 bases and J 2 bases; nucleotides not matched to a gene: 12. Germline-derived CDR1 and CDR2 are DFQATT and SNEGSKA (reference sequence). The CDR3 DNA follows: TGCAGTGCTAGACCATTAGCGGGAGGGCCTGAGAACACAGATACGCAGTATTTT. Translation: CSARPLAGGPENTDTQYF.

Ten or more counts support this clonotype. This chain joins TRBV6-1 and TRBJ1-1; D is undetermined. Trimming cost V 7 bases and J 0 bases, with 9 bases left between them. This CDR3 region has 13 residues. Germline-derived CDR1 and CDR2 are MNHNS and SASEGT. The CDR3 sequence is CASNWRMNTEAFF. Written as DNA, the CDR3 is TGTGCCAGCAATTGGCGGATGAACACTGAAGCTTTCTTT.

The sample holds many counts of this clonotype. The V gene is TRBV3-1, the J gene TRBJ1-1, with D uncertain. The CDR3 loop spans 15 amino acids. The germline gives CDR1 LGHDT, CDR2 YNNKEL (reference sequence). With 1 base removed from V and 1 base from J, the gap between germline ends came to 10 bases. The CDR3 coding sequence is TGTGCCAGCAGCCAAGTGGTTGAGGGGAACACTGAAGCTTTCTTT. Its protein product is CASSQVVEGNTEAFF.

This clonotype was found many times. The chain is built from TRBV20-1 and TRBJ1-3; D is undetermined. Trimming removed 5 bases from V and 0 bases from J, with 20 bases in between. CDR1 DFQATT and CDR2 SNEGSKA come from the germline V gene (reference sequence). This CDR3 contains 17 residues. In nucleotides, the CDR3 is TGCAGTGCTTCCCCGACGGTTGACCCTGACTCTGGAAACACCATATATTTT. Translation gives CSASPTVDPDSGNTIYF.

This clonotype has a single count. The chain combines TRBV7-9 with TRBJ2-7, with D maybe TRBD1 (6 bases). Germline values: CDR1 SEHNR, CDR2 FQNEAQ (reference sequence). The CDR3 is 15 amino acids. V lost 4 bases to trimming and J lost 3 bases, with 16 bases between them. CDR3: CASSSRDTPYYEQYF. CDR3 nucleotide sequence: TGTGCCAGCAGCTCCCGGGACACCCCTTACTACGAGCAGTACTTC.

V is TRBV6-5 and J is TRBJ1-5, with a tentative D call TRBD1 (5 bases). Germline V lookup: CDR1 MNHEY, CDR2 SVGAGI. This CDR3 region has 15 residues. Trimming removed 5 bases at V and 1 base at J, with 12 bases between. The CDR3 DNA reads TGTGCCAGCAGTAGCATAGGGGCGAGCAATCAGCCCCAGCATTTT. Protein product: CASSSIGASNQPQHF.

The V and J genes are TRBV6-6 and TRBJ2-5; perhaps D is TRBD1 or TRBD2 (5 bases each). The CDR3 has 15 amino acids. Between the trimmed V and J ends, which lost 2 bases and 1 base, there was a span of 11 bases. Germline CDR1 and CDR2: MNHNY and SVGAGI (reference sequence). CDR3 residues: CASSYPGTSQETQYF. CDR3 DNA sequence: TGTGCCAGCAGTTACCCCGGGACCTCCCAAGAGACCCAGTACTTC.

Many counts were recorded for this clonotype. J is TRBJ2-1 and V is TRBV5-1; D not certain. The CDR3 is 14 amino acids. The germline V and J ends were trimmed by 0 bases and 5 bases, with 9 bases remaining between them. Germline V gene data show CDR1 as SGHRS and CDR2 as YFSETQ. As DNA, the CDR3 is TGCGCCAGCAGCTTGGGACTTCCTAACAATGAGCAGTTCTTC. Amino acids: CASSLGLPNNEQFF.

This clonotype was found a few times. This rearrangement joins TRBV20-1 to TRBJ2-1; D remains unclear. The CDR3 is 12 amino acids. The germline CDR1 and CDR2 sequences are DFQATT and SNEGSKA (reference sequence). The ends were cut back, 6 bases at V and 7 bases at J, with 13 bases in the middle. The CDR3 sequence: CSANGAGNEQFF. The DNA for the CDR3 is TGCAGTGCAAACGGAGCTGGTAATGAGCAGTTCTTC.

This clonotype came up a few times. This chain links TRBV20-1 with TRBJ1-2; D is ambiguous. This CDR3 contains 14 residues. Trimming stripped 2 bases from V and 0 bases from J, with 10 bases between. CDR1 is DFQATT and CDR2 is SNEGSKA in the germline V gene (reference sequence). CDR3 in amino acids: CSARPRRTNYGYTF. The CDR3 DNA reads as TGCAGTGCTAGACCCCGACGAACTAACTATGGCTACACCTTC.

This clonotype was counted at least ten times. The rearrangement uses TRBV12-3 or TRBV12-4 and TRBJ1-5; TRBD1 is a possible D gene (5 bases). This CDR3 comprises 14 residues. With 2 bases removed from V and 5 bases from J, the gap between germline ends came to 10 bases. Here the CDR3 reads CASSLQRGYQPQHF. The CDR3 DNA sequence: TGTGCCAGCAGTTTACAGAGGGGATATCAGCCCCAGCATTTT.

This clonotype was detected ten times or more. The CDR3 region has the DNA TGTGCCAGCAGTGATCACAGGGGCGGGAGTTCACCCCTCCACTTT. This gives the protein CASSDHRGGSSPLHF. This rearrangement joins TRBV25-1 to TRBJ1-6; 7 nucleotides line up with TRBD1. The junction had 8 bases not matched to a gene; V was cut back by 3 bases and J by 9 bases. Germline-derived CDR1 and CDR2 are MGHDK and SYGVNS. The CDR3 sequence is 15 residues long.

Only a few counts were recorded for this clonotype. The chain joins TRBV19 to TRBJ2-1, with 10 bases lining up with TRBD1. The CDR3 runs 14 residues. Germline trimming cut 5 bases from V and 10 bases from J; bases unmatched to any gene: 8. The germline CDR1 and CDR2 sequences are LNHDA and SQIVND (reference sequence). The CDR3 DNA reads as TGTGCCAGTAGTTTGGACAGGGGGATGTGGGAGCAGTTCTTC. Encoded protein: CASSLDRGMWEQFF.

The table lists this clonotype with a few counts. V gene TRBV3-1 combines with J gene TRBJ1-2; maybe TRBD1 (5 bases). Looked up from germline, CDR1 is LGHDT and CDR2 is YNNKEL (reference sequence). The CDR3 length is 12 residues. V shed 1 base and J shed 8 bases, with 8 bases lying between them. CDR3 DNA sequence: TGTGCCAGCAGCCAAGCAAGGGGAGGCTACACCTTC. Its translation is CASSQARGGYTF.

This clonotype was seen at least ten times. The chain links TRBV6-5 to TRBJ1-1; 9 positions match TRBD1. CDR3 size: 14 residues. CDR1 is MNHEY, CDR2 SVGAGI, per germline. V shed 6 bases, J shed 5 bases, and the junction held 7 bases outside the gene matches. CDR3 protein: CASRYTGQGTEAFF. Written as DNA, the CDR3 is TGTGCCAGCAGGTATACGGGACAGGGAACTGAAGCTTTCTTT.